One and the same sample provided the 20 T cell receptor beta chains below, sequenced in a study of control samples from healthy donors and cancer patients. Method: immunoSEQ multiplex PCR; TCRdb's copy keeps in-frame clones and lacks some. The sample carries under 95,000 clones, about 89% recorded once. Sequenced material: blood. These receptors all stem from a woman aged 25-40 years in good health.

The chain joins TRBV7-3 to TRBJ2-3, with D tentatively TRBD2 (6 bases). The CDR3 is made up of 13 amino acids. Per the germline V gene, CDR1 is SGHTA and CDR2 is FQGTGA. The V gene lost 5 bases and the J gene lost 8 bases, with 14 bases spanning the gap. Here the CDR3 reads CASSGGTAATQYF. CDR3 nucleotide sequence: TGTGCCAGCAGCGGAGGGACCGCGGCTACGCAGTATTTT.

This clone was detected once. The chain recombines TRBV27 with TRBJ1-5; D gene ambiguous. This CDR3 region has 15 residues. In germline, CDR1 is MNHEY, CDR2 SMNVEV (reference sequence). Trimming pared 6 bases from V and 1 base from J, leaving 13 bases between. The CDR3 DNA is TGTGCCAGCAGCTCGGAGTTTTCGAGCAATCAGCCCCAGCATTTT. It specifies CASSSEFSSNQPQHF.

V gene TRBV4-1 combines with J gene TRBJ2-7; tentatively, D is TRBD2 (5 bases). Germline V gene sequence: CDR1 MGHRA, CDR2 YSYEKL. The CDR3 is made up of 14 amino acids. V lost 2 bases and J 3 bases, leaving 11 bases between the germline ends. The CDR3 here is CASSQQSRDYEQYF. CDR3 bases: TGCGCCAGCAGCCAACAATCCCGGGACTACGAGCAGTACTTC.

V and J are TRBV7-9 and TRBJ2-5; D remains unclear. Germline V CDR1 and CDR2: SEHNR, FQNEAQ (reference sequence). V was clipped by 1 base and J by 0 bases, with 6 bases between them. The CDR3 contains 14 residues. CDR3 nucleotides: TGTGCCAGCAGCTTAGTTCAGAACCAAGAGACCCAGTACTTC. Its translation: CASSLVQNQETQYF.

V gene TRBV5-1 combines with J gene TRBJ2-4; D not certain. CDR1 SGHRS and CDR2 YFSETQ come from the germline V gene. V was cut by 2 bases and J by 1 base, with 10 bases left in between. The CDR3 consists of 15 residues. In DNA form, the CDR3 reads TGCGCCAGCAGCTTTGGGGATGGGGCCAAAAACATTCAGTACTTC. It specifies CASSFGDGAKNIQYF.

The chain combines TRBV27 with TRBJ2-7, with D unclear. The V and J ends lost 5 bases and 5 bases respectively, with 7 bases between them. The CDR3 extends over 11 amino acids. The germline V gene encodes CDR1 MNHEY and CDR2 SMNVEV (reference sequence). The CDR3 reads CASSSYDEQYF. CDR3 sequence (DNA): TGTGCCAGCAGTAGTTATGACGAGCAGTACTTC.

This chain uses TRBV6-5 with TRBJ2-5; perhaps TRBD2 as D (6 bases). The germline CDR1 and CDR2 sequences are MNHEY and SVGAGI. This CDR3 spans 15 amino acids. V shed 0 bases and J shed 1 base, with 9 bases lying between them. The CDR3 DNA sequence: TGTGCCAGCAGTTACTCGCCGGGGGTCCAAGAGACCCAGTACTTC. This sequence encodes CASSYSPGVQETQYF.

The chain uses TRBV6-5 and TRBJ2-1; the D gene is possibly TRBD1 (6 bases). The CDR3 contains 14 residues. V was clipped by 4 bases and J by 4 bases, with 11 bases between them. Germline CDR1 reads MNHEY; CDR2 reads SVGAGI. The CDR3 nucleotides read TGTGCCAGCAGTTCCGGACAGATATACAATGAGCAGTTCTTC. This sequence encodes CASSSGQIYNEQFF.

The chain couples TRBV5-4 to TRBJ2-5; 10 bases map to TRBD2. V lost 4 bases, J lost 2 bases, and 5 bases stayed unmatched. The germline V gene encodes CDR1 SGHNT and CDR2 YYREEE (reference sequence). The length of the CDR3 is 15 residues. The CDR3 DNA is TGTGCCAGCAGCGTACCGACTAGCGGGCAAGAGACCCAGTACTTC. It yields the protein CASSVPTSGQETQYF. Looking up the rest from reference TRBV5-4 and TRBJ2-5 gives the full variable domain: ETGVTQSPTHLIKTRGQQVTLRCSSQSGHNTVSWYQQALGQGPQFIFQYYREEENGRGNFPPRFSGLQFPNYSSELNVNALELDDSALYLCASSVPTSGQETQYFGPGTRLLVL.

The chain employs TRBV7-9 and TRBJ2-7; D unclear. The CDR3 has 12 residues. Trimming shortened V by 5 bases and J by 2 bases, and 7 bases separated the two germline ends. Germline V lookup: CDR1 SEHNR, CDR2 FQNEAQ (reference sequence). CDR3 in amino acids: CASSPMTYEQYF. The CDR3 nucleotides are TGTGCCAGCAGCCCCATGACCTACGAGCAGTACTTC. The whole variable domain, remainder taken from reference TRBV7-9 and TRBJ2-7, is DTGVSQNPRHKITKRGQNVTFRCDPISEHNRLYWYRQTLGQGPEFLTYFQNEAQLEKSRLLSDRFSAERPKGSFSTLEIQRTEQGDSAMYLCASSPMTYEQYFGPGTRLTVT.

V usage is TRBV6-5 and J usage is TRBJ1-5; D is unresolved. This CDR3 has 15 residues. Trimming removed 0 bases at V and 2 bases at J, with 8 bases between. The germline V gene has CDR1 MNHEY and CDR2 SVGAGI. CDR3 in DNA: TGTGCCAGCAGTTACTCTGGCGGGGGCAATCAGCCCCAGCATTTT. This sequence encodes CASSYSGGGNQPQHF.

This sequence joins TRBV10-1 and TRBJ2-7; 11 bases are a match to TRBD1. V dropped 1 base and J dropped 3; count of bases not matched to a gene: 2. Per germline, CDR1 WNHNN and CDR2 SYGVQD (reference sequence). The CDR3 is made up of 15 amino acids. The CDR3 is CASSEWTGGFYEQYF. CDR3 sequence (DNA): TGCGCCAGCAGTGAGTGGACAGGGGGCTTCTACGAGCAGTACTTC.

V gene TRBV6-5 combines with J gene TRBJ1-4; TRBD1 is a possible D gene (5 bases). This CDR3 region has 13 residues. Germline lookup yields CDR1 MNHEY and CDR2 SVGAGI. V dropped 6 bases and J dropped 11 bases, with 16 bases sitting between them. CDR3 nucleotide sequence: TGTGCCAGCAGGCTCGAAGGGACGATGAAACTGTTTTTT. Translated, it gives CASRLEGTMKLFF.

This clone was seen once. V is TRBV10-2 and J is TRBJ1-1; no clear D gene. This CDR3 is built from 11 residues. Per the germline V gene, CDR1 is WSHSY and CDR2 is SAAADI. Trimming took off 6 bases at V and 8 bases at J, with 10 bases between the two ends. The CDR3 DNA is TGCGCCAGCAGCGCGGTGACGGAAGCTTTCTTT. It yields the protein CASSAVTEAFF.

The J gene is TRBJ2-1, the V gene TRBV7-7, with 8 bases fitting TRBD2. CDR3 length equals 14 residues. Trimming removed 4 bases from V and 7 bases from J; junction bases left unmatched: 6. CDR1 SSHAT and CDR2 FNYEAQ come from the germline V gene (reference sequence). The CDR3 sequence: CASSSSGSLNEQFF. In nucleotides, the CDR3 is TGTGCCAGCAGCTCCAGCGGGAGTCTTAATGAGCAGTTCTTC.

CDR3 sequence (DNA): TGCGCCAGCAGTCAATTGGGACAGGGCCCCGGATTATATGGCTACACCTTC. Its protein product is CASSQLGQGPGLYGYTF. V is TRBV23-1 and J is TRBJ1-2, with 9 bases matching TRBD1. TRBV23-1 is an open reading frame, and its role is uncertain. The V segment lost 1 base and the J segment 5 bases; nucleotides outside the gene matches: 11. The CDR3 is made up of 17 amino acids.

The rearrangement joins TRBV10-3 to TRBJ2-7; TRBD1 aligns across 10 bases. The germline V gene encodes CDR1 ENHRY and CDR2 SYGVKD. The ends lost 2 bases at V and 5 bases at J; junction bases unmatched: 9. CDR3 length: 16 amino acids. CDR3 nucleotide sequence: TGTGCCATCAGTGAGGCGCGACAGGGGGCGCGAAACGAGCAGTACTTC. Protein product: CAISEARQGARNEQYF.

The chain combines TRBV19 with TRBJ1-1; D is undetermined. Between the trimmed V and J ends, which lost 6 bases and 5 bases, there was a span of 16 bases. The CDR3 runs 14 residues. Germline V gives CDR1 LNHDA, CDR2 SQIVND (reference sequence). Here the CDR3 DNA reads TGTGCCAGTAGAACCCCCACGCGGCGAACTGAAGCTTTCTTT. Encoded protein: CASRTPTRRTEAFF.

V gene TRBV9 combines with J gene TRBJ1-3, with 7 positions matching TRBD1. Per germline, CDR1 SGDLS and CDR2 YYNGEE. CDR3 length equals 16 residues. V was pared by 0 bases and J by 3 bases, with 6 bases of the junction left unmatched. The CDR3 sequence is CASSVEAQGNGNTIYF. DNA of the CDR3: TGTGCCAGCAGCGTAGAGGCACAGGGGAATGGAAACACCATATATTTT.

The chain joins TRBV9 to TRBJ1-2; D is possibly TRBD1 (6 bases). Germline CDR1 reads SGDLS; CDR2 reads YYNGEE. Trimming removed 2 bases at V and 4 bases at J, with 12 bases between. This CDR3 has 14 residues. The CDR3 loop is CASSVGGGTYGYTF. CDR3 nucleotide sequence: TGTGCCAGCAGCGTGGGAGGGGGGACCTATGGCTACACCTTC.